The 25 T cell receptor beta chains below come from one sample, sequenced in a study of T cell responses to AZD1222 COVID-19 vaccine. Data came from immunoSEQ multiplex PCR; TCRdb stores just in-frame clones and leaves some out. Of roughly 120,000 clones detected, roughly 92% appear once; the ten largest clones hold 2% to 2.5%. Here the sequenced sample was peripheral blood, taken 28 days after the second AZD1222 dose. The receptors shown here come from an adult who received the AZD1222 COVID-19 vaccine.

The rearrangement links TRBV28 to TRBJ1-5; D is uncertain. Trimming removed 3 bases from V and 3 bases from J, with 15 bases in between. CDR3 length equals 16 residues. The germline V gene encodes CDR1 MDHEN and CDR2 SYDVKM. The CDR3 region is CASSFVPSRANQPQHF. In DNA form, the CDR3 reads TGTGCCAGCAGTTTTGTCCCCTCACGTGCCAATCAGCCCCAGCATTTT.

This chain joins TRBV2 and TRBJ2-7, with D maybe TRBD1 (5 bases). Trimming removed 2 bases at V and 3 bases at J, with 14 bases between. CDR1 and CDR2 (germline): SNHLY, FYNNEI. The CDR3 extends over 15 amino acids. The CDR3 nucleotides read TGTGCCAGCAGTGAATTCCAGGGTGATATCTACGAGCAGTACTTC. This translates into CASSEFQGDIYEQYF.

V is TRBV6-5 and J is TRBJ2-3, with 11 nucleotides matching TRBD2. This CDR3 is 14 amino acids long. The V segment lost 6 bases and the J segment 3 bases; nucleotides outside the gene matches: 2. The germline V gene has CDR1 MNHEY and CDR2 SVGAGI. The CDR3 nucleotides read TGTGCCAGCAGATTAGCGGGGGGGACAGATACGCAGTATTTT. Protein sequence: CASRLAGGTDTQYF.

V is TRBV3-1 (or the pseudogene TRBV3-2) and J is TRBJ1-2; D is uncertain. The CDR3 is made up of 14 amino acids. Germline V gene data show CDR1 as LGHDT and CDR2 as YNNKEL (reference sequence). Trimming left V 1 base short and J 11 bases short, with 17 bases between. The CDR3 protein is CASSQGGAGREYTF. The CDR3 DNA reads as TGTGCCAGCAGCCAAGGGGGTGCGGGCCGTGAGTACACCTTC.

Regarding this clone: This sample also contains other DNA sequences that code for the same CDR3. CDR3 amino acids: CASSLGTGNYGYTF. In DNA, the CDR3 is TGTGCCAGCAGCTTAGGGACAGGGAACTATGGCTACACCTTC. V is TRBV7-2 and J is TRBJ1-2; TRBD1 matches 8 bases. CDR3 length: 14 amino acids. J was trimmed by 2 bases and V by 1 base; bases with no gene match: 0. Germline CDR1 and CDR2: SGHTA and FQGNSA.

This chain joins TRBV19 and TRBJ1-1, with 7 nucleotides matching TRBD1. V was clipped by 3 bases and J by 7 bases; unmatched bases: 14. The CDR3 totals 16 residues. Per the germline V gene, CDR1 is LNHDA and CDR2 is SQIVND (reference sequence). The chain's CDR3 is CASSIAYRGSRGEAFF. The DNA of the CDR3 is TGTGCCAGTAGTATCGCCTACAGGGGATCGAGGGGTGAAGCTTTCTTT.

The CDR3 region is CASSYSLGQGNTEAFF. In DNA form, the CDR3 reads TGTGCCAGCAGTTACTCTTTGGGACAGGGAAACACTGAAGCTTTCTTT. V is TRBV6-2 or TRBV6-3 and J is TRBJ1-1, with TRBD1 matching 9 bases. V lost 0 bases and J lost 2; bases outside the gene matches: 4. CDR1 and CDR2 from the germline V gene are MNHEY and SVGEGT. The CDR3 runs 16 residues.

The chain carries TRBV19 and TRBJ1-1; maybe TRBD1 (5 bases). Germline V gene lookup returns CDR1 LNHDA and CDR2 SQIVND (reference sequence). Trimming removed 3 bases at V and 0 bases at J, with 17 bases between. The CDR3 is made up of 17 amino acids. The CDR3 loop is CASSMSGIGTLNTEAFF. The CDR3 bases are TGTGCCAGTAGTATGAGCGGAATTGGGACGTTGAACACTGAAGCTTTCTTT.

The V gene is TRBV7-3, the J gene TRBJ2-7; possibly TRBD1 for D (6 bases). This CDR3 is 12 amino acids long. The V gene's germline CDR1 is SGHTA and CDR2 FQGTGA. Trimming stripped 5 bases from V and 6 bases from J, with 11 bases between. CDR3: CASSPQGREQYF. The CDR3 nucleotides read TGTGCCAGCAGCCCCCAGGGGCGCGAGCAGTACTTC.

V and J are TRBV18 and TRBJ2-2; 8 bases agree with TRBD1. V lost 0 bases to trimming and J lost 2 bases; unmatched junction nucleotides: 2. Germline-derived CDR1 and CDR2 are KGHSH and LQKENI. There are 16 residues in the CDR3. CDR3 residues: CASSPPGQENTGELFF. In DNA, the CDR3 is TGTGCCAGCTCACCACCGGGACAGGAAAACACCGGGGAGCTGTTTTTT.

This rearrangement joins TRBV14 to TRBJ1-2; D unresolved. The CDR3 is made up of 12 amino acids. Deletions cut 6 bases from V and 7 bases from J, with 12 bases between. Germline CDR1 reads SGHDN; CDR2 reads FVKESK. CDR3 amino acids: CASRQTGPGYTF. The CDR3 DNA reads TGTGCCAGCAGGCAAACCGGGCCTGGCTACACCTTC.

The gene calls are TRBV27 and TRBJ1-6, with TRBD1 as a possible D gene (5 bases). Germline lookup yields CDR1 MNHEY and CDR2 SMNVEV (reference sequence). The V end was cut by 3 bases, the J end by 9 bases, with 12 bases between. CDR3 length: 14 amino acids. The CDR3 DNA reads TGTGCCAGCAGTTTGCAGCTTGGGGGTTCACCCCTCCACTTT. As protein: CASSLQLGGSPLHF.

This clone has a single count. The rearrangement uses TRBV7-2 and TRBJ2-5; TRBD1 aligns across 11 bases. Germline CDR1 and CDR2: SGHTA and FQGNSA. This CDR3 comprises 15 residues. V trimming: 1 base; J trimming: 5 bases; junction bases outside the gene matches: 3. CDR3 coding DNA: TGTGCCAGCAGCTTAGAGGGACAGGGGGGGGAGACCCAGTACTTC. Translation gives CASSLEGQGGETQYF. Filled out from reference TRBV7-2 and TRBJ2-5, the complete variable domain reads GAGVSQSPSNKVTEKGKDVELRCDPISGHTALYWYRQSLGQGLEFLIYFQGNSAPDKSGLPSDRFSAERTGGSVSTLTIQRTQQEDSAVYLCASSLEGQGGETQYFGPGTRLLVL.

The chain links TRBV9 to TRBJ2-7; D uncertain. Per germline, CDR1 SGDLS and CDR2 YYNGEE. Trimming took 2 bases from V and 5 from J, leaving 14 bases between them. The CDR3 loop spans 14 amino acids. CDR3 nucleotide sequence: TGTGCCAGCAGCGTCCTCGACGGGTCGGACGAGCAGTACTTC. It yields the protein CASSVLDGSDEQYF.

The rearrangement links TRBV15 to TRBJ1-5; no definite D call. The CDR3 consists of 14 residues. Germline V gene lookup returns CDR1 LNHNV and CDR2 YYDKDF (reference sequence). V was cut by 0 bases and J by 0 bases, with 3 bases left in between. CDR3 protein: CATSREFSNQPQHF. The CDR3, as DNA: TGTGCCACCAGCAGAGAGTTTAGCAATCAGCCCCAGCATTTT.

V is TRBV5-1 and J is TRBJ1-6; 9 bases are shared with TRBD1. V lost 3 bases, J lost 6 bases, and 1 base stayed unmatched. Per germline, CDR1 SGHRS and CDR2 YFSETQ. This CDR3 spans 14 amino acids. The CDR3 loop reads CASSWDRANSPLHF. The DNA of the CDR3 is TGCGCCAGCAGCTGGGACAGGGCTAATTCACCCCTCCACTTT. Full variable domain (missing parts from reference TRBV5-1 and TRBJ1-6): KAGVTQTPRYLIKTRGQQVTLSCSPISGHRSVSWYQQTPGQGLQFLFEYFSETQRNKGNFPGRFSGRQFSNSRSEMNVSTLELGDSALYLCASSWDRANSPLHFGNGTRLTVT.

The chain is built from TRBV2 and TRBJ1-2; 12 nucleotides align to TRBD1. From germline, CDR1 is SNHLY and CDR2 FYNNEI. V was clipped by 6 bases and J by 4 bases; unmatched bases: 9. CDR3 size: 16 residues. The CDR3 DNA follows: TGTGCCAGCAGGGGGACAGGGGGCCCGGTCTTCTATGGCTACACCTTC. Its protein is CASRGTGGPVFYGYTF.

The genes are TRBV5-4 and TRBJ2-3; D is undetermined. The germline V gene has CDR1 SGHNT and CDR2 YYREEE (reference sequence). The CDR3 length is 14 residues. V lost 4 bases to trimming and J lost 2 bases, with 11 bases between them. The CDR3 DNA reads as TGTGCCAGCAGCCTTACCCAAGCCACAGATACGCAGTATTTT. Residues: CASSLTQATDTQYF.

V and J are TRBV11-2 and TRBJ1-1, with D unresolved. This CDR3 has 15 residues. The germline V gene encodes CDR1 SGHAT and CDR2 FQNNGV. V lost 5 bases and J lost 2, with 15 bases in between. The CDR3 protein is CASSIQALKNTEAFF. CDR3 nucleotide sequence: TGTGCCAGCAGCATTCAGGCCCTCAAAAACACTGAAGCTTTCTTT.

The rearrangement links TRBV9 to TRBJ1-5; maybe TRBD1 (6 bases). The CDR3 consists of 13 residues. Germline lookup yields CDR1 SGDLS and CDR2 YYNGEE. V lost 1 base and J lost 4, with 6 bases in between. CDR3 amino acids: CASSVTGNQPQHF. The CDR3 region has the DNA TGTGCCAGCAGCGTAACAGGGAATCAGCCCCAGCATTTT.

This chain uses TRBV3-1 (or the pseudogene TRBV3-2) with TRBJ1-2; no firm D call. The ends were cut back, 4 bases at V and 0 bases at J, with 18 bases in the middle. Germline CDR1 LGHDT, CDR2 YNNKEL (reference sequence). The CDR3 contains 17 residues. The CDR3 reads CASSREAAAGTNYGYTF. The DNA for the CDR3 is TGTGCCAGCAGCCGCGAGGCGGCAGCCGGAACTAACTATGGCTACACCTTC.

The V and J genes are TRBV30 and TRBJ2-1; 9 bases are shared with TRBD2. Unmatched junction bases numbered 7, after V lost 2 bases and J lost 5 bases. This CDR3 is 15 amino acids long. In germline, CDR1 is GTSNPN, CDR2 SVGIG (reference sequence). The CDR3 DNA reads as TGTGCCTGGAGTTCCCTTCGCGGGGGGGACAATGAGCAGTTCTTC. Protein sequence: CAWSSLRGGDNEQFF. The full variable domain, rest sourced from reference TRBV30 and TRBJ2-1, is SQTIHQWPATLVQPVGSPLSLECTVEGTSNPNLYWYRQAAGRGLQLLFYSVGIGQISSEVPQNLSASRPQDRQFILSSKKLLLSDSGFYLCAWSSLRGGDNEQFFGPGTRLTVL.

The chain has TRBV5-1 and TRBJ2-5; 8 bases agree with TRBD1. The J segment lost 5 bases and the V segment lost 4 bases, leaving 7 bases of the junction unmatched. The CDR3 is 14 amino acids. Germline-derived CDR1 and CDR2 are SGHRS and YFSETQ. The CDR3, as DNA: TGCGCCAGCAGCATTCAGGGGGCTGCGGAGACCCAGTACTTC. Translated, it gives CASSIQGAAETQYF.

V is TRBV10-3 and J is TRBJ2-3; 11 nucleotides align to TRBD2. Germline V lookup: CDR1 ENHRY, CDR2 SYGVKD. This CDR3 is built from 18 residues. The V gene end was trimmed by 2 bases and the J gene end by 3 bases; junction bases not matched to a gene: 10. The CDR3 DNA reads TGTGCCATCAGTGAGACGTTTAGCGGGGGGGCCGAGACAGATACGCAGTATTTT. Its protein product is CAISETFSGGAETDTQYF.

The V gene is TRBV10-3, the J gene TRBJ1-1; no clear D. The V and J ends lost 0 bases and 1 base respectively, with 3 bases between them. The CDR3 is made up of 13 amino acids. Germline assignment: CDR1 ENHRY and CDR2 SYGVKD. This CDR3 is CAISESRNTEAFF. The DNA for the CDR3 is TGTGCCATCAGTGAGTCAAGGAACACTGAAGCTTTCTTT.